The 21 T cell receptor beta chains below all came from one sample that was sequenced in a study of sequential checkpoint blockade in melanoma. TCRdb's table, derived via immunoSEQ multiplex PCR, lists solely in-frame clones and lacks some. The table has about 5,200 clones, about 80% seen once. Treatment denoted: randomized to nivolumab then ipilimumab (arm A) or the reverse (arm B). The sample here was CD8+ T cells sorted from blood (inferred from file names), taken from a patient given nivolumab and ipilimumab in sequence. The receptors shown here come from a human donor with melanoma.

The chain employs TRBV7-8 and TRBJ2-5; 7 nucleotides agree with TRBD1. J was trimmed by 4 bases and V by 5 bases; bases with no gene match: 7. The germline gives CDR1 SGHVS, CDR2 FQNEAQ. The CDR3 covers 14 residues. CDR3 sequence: CASSNRGSRETQYF. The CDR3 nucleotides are TGTGCCAGCAGCAACAGGGGTTCGCGAGAGACCCAGTACTTC.

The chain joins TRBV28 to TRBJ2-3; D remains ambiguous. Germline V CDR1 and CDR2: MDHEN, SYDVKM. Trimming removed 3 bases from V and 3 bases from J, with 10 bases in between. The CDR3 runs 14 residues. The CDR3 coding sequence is TGTGCCAGCAGTTTTCTATCAGGAACAGATACGCAGTATTTT. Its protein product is CASSFLSGTDTQYF.

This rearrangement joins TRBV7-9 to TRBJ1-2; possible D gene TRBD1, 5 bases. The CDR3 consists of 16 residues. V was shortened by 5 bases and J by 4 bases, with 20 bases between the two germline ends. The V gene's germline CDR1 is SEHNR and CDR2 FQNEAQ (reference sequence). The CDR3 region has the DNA TGTGCCAGCAGCCTAGGCGGGACCGCCGGCGGCTATGGCTACACCTTC. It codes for CASSLGGTAGGYGYTF.

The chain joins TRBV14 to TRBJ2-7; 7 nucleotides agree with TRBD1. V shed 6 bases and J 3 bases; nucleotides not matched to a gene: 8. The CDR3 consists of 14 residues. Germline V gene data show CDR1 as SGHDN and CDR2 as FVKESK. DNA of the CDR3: TGTGCCAGCAGTCTCCACGGGACAGTCTACGAGCAGTACTTC. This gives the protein CASSLHGTVYEQYF.

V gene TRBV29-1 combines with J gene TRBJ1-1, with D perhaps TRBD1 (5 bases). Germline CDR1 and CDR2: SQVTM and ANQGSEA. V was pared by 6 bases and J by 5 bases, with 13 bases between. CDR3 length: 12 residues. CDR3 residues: CSVARQWTEAFF. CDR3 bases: TGCAGCGTGGCTCGACAGTGGACTGAAGCTTTCTTT.

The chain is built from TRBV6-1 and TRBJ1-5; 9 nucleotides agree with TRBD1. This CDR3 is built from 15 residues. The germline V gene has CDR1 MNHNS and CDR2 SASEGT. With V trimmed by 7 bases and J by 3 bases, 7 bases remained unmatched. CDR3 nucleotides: TGTGCCAGCACAGAGGACAGGGGCCTCAATCAGCCCCAGCATTTT. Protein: CASTEDRGLNQPQHF.

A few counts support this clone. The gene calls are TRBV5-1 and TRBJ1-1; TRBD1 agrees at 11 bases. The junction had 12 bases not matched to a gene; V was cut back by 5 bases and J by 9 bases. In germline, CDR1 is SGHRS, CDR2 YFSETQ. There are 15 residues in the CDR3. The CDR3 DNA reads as TGCGCCAGCAGGGGTGGGGGACAGGGGGTTTTTCAAGCTTTCTTT. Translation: CASRGGGQGVFQAFF.

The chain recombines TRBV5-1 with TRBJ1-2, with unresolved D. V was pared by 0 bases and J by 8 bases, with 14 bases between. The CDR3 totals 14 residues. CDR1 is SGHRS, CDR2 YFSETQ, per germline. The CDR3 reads CASSLEVITEGYTF. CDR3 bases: TGCGCCAGCAGCTTGGAGGTGATAACGGAGGGCTACACCTTC.

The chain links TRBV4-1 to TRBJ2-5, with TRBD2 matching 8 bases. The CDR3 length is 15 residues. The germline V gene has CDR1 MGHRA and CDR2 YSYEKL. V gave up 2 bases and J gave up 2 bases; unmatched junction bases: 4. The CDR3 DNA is TGCGCCAGCAGCCAAACGCGGGGGGAACAAGAGACCCAGTACTTC. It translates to CASSQTRGEQETQYF.

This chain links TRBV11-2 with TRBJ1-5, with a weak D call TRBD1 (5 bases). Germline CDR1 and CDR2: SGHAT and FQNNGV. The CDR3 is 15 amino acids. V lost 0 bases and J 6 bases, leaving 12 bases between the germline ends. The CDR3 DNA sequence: TGTGCCAGCAGCTTAGAGGGGGGGATCGGTCAGCCCCAGCATTTT. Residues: CASSLEGGIGQPQHF.

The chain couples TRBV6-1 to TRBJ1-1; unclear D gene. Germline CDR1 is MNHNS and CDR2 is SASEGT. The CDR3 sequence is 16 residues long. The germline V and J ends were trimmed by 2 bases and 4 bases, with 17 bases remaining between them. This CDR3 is CASSEWGGFVRTEAFF. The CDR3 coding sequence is TGTGCCAGCAGTGAATGGGGAGGGTTCGTACGCACTGAAGCTTTCTTT.

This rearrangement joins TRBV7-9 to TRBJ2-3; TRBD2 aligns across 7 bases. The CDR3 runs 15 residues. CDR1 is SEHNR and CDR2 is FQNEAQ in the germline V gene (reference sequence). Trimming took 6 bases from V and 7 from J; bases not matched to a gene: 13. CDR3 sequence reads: CASRLGLPRTHTQYF. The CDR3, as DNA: TGTGCCAGCAGACTGGGACTACCACGCACTCATACGCAGTATTTT.

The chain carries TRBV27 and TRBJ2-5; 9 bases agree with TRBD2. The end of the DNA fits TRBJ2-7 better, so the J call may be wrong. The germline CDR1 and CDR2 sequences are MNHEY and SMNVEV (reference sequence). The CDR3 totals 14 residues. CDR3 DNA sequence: TGTGCCAGCAGTTTCGGTAGCGGGAGCTACGAGCAGTACTTC. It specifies CASSFGSGSYEQYF.

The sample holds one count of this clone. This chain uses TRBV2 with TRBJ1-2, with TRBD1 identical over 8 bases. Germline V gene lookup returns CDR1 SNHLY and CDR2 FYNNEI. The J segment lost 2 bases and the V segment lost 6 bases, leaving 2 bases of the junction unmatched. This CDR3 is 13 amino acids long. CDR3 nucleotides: TGTGCCAGCAGGGGGACAGGCAACTATGGCTACACCTTC. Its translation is CASRGTGNYGYTF.

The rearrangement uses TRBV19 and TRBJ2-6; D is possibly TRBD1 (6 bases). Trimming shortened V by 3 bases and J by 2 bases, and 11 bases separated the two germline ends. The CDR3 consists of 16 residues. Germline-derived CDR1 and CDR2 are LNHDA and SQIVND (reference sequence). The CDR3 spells CASSMYSGAGANVLTF. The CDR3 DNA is TGTGCCAGTAGTATGTATTCAGGGGCTGGGGCCAACGTCCTGACTTTC.

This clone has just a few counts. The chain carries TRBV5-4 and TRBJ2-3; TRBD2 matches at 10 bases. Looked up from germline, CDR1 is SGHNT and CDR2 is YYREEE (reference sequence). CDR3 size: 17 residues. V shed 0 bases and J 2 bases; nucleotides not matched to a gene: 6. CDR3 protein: CASSLVASGSFTDTQYF. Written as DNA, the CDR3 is TGTGCCAGCAGCTTGGTCGCTAGCGGGAGTTTCACAGATACGCAGTATTTT.

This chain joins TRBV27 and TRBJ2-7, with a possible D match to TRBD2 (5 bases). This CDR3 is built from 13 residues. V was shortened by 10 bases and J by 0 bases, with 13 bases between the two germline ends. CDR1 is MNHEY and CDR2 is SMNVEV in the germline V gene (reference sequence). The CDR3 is CATKRGSSYEQYF. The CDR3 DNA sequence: TGTGCCACCAAACGGGGTAGCTCCTACGAGCAGTACTTC.

The CDR3 sequence: CASSLGLAGEEQFF. In nucleotides, the CDR3 is TGTGCCAGCAGCTTGGGACTAGCGGGGGAGGAGCAGTTCTTC. This sequence joins TRBV11-1 and TRBJ2-1, with 14 bases lining up with TRBD2. The J segment lost 10 bases and the V segment lost 3 bases, leaving 2 bases of the junction unmatched. Germline V lookup: CDR1 SGHAT, CDR2 FQDESV (reference sequence). The CDR3 has 14 residues. Full variable domain (remainder filled in from reference TRBV11-1 and TRBJ2-1): EAEVAQSPRYKITEKSQAVAFWCDPISGHATLYWYRQILGQGPELLVQFQDESVVDDSQLPKDRFSAERLKGVDSTLKIQPAELGDSAMYLCASSLGLAGEEQFFGPGTRLTVL.

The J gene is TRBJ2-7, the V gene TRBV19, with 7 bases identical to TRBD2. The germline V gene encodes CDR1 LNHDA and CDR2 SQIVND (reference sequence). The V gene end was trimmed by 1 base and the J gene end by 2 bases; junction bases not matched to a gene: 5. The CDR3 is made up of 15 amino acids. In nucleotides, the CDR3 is TGTGCCAGTAGTATAGCCGCCAGCGGGGCCTACGAGCAGTACTTC. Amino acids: CASSIAASGAYEQYF.

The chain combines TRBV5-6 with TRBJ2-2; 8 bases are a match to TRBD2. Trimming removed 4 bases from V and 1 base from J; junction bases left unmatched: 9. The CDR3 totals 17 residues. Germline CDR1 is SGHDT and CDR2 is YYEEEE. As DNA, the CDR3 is TGTGCCAGCAGCCGACCCTTAGCGGGAAGGAACACCGGGGAGCTGTTTTTT. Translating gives CASSRPLAGRNTGELFF.

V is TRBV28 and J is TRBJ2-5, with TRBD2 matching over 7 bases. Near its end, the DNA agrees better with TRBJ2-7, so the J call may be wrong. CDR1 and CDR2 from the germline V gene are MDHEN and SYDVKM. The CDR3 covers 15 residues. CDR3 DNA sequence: TGTGCCAGCAGTTTAATCGGGGGGAGTTCCTACGAGCAGTACTTC. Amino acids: CASSLIGGSSYEQYF.